The rows below give T cell receptor beta chains drawn from one sample of a study of shared clonotypes between healthy human individuals. Clones were read by immunoSEQ multiplex PCR, and TCRdb kept only the in-frame ones, dropping some. The sample yields hundreds of thousands of clones, about 96% seen once. The sequenced material came from naive CD4+ T cells sorted from blood. The receptors shown here come from a woman under 40 in good health. Both conserved end residues are part of each CDR3. Clone size is not always given. Where it is, it says once, few, many or a class for expanded clones.

V	J	size	CDR3
TRBV29-1	TRBJ2-5	.	CSVTRGLAVQETQYF
TRBV7-3	TRBJ2-3	.	CASSTGGLTDTQYF
TRBV5-6	TRBJ2-2	.	CASSLAGGRTGELFF
TRBV6-5	TRBJ1-1	once	CASSNPGHGTEAFF
TRBV27	TRBJ2-1	.	CASALALYNEQFF
TRBV6-5	TRBJ2-7	.	CASSPGTGTHEQYF
TRBV5-4	TRBJ2-2	once	CASSIGLASDTGELFF
TRBV28	.	.	CASVGWGNYEQYF
TRBV5-1	TRBJ2-2	.	CASSPTSGSNTGELFF
TRBV5-1	TRBJ2-7	.	CASSLDLWGPSYEQYF
TRBV6-1	TRBJ2-7	.	CASSEPSDRYEQYF
TRBV28	TRBJ1-4	.	CASQWGGNEKLFF
TRBV28	TRBJ2-1	.	CASSGSVLPNEQFF
TRBV5-1	TRBJ1-4	.	CASSLGPNEKLFF
TRBV2	TRBJ2-7	once	CASGGLAAISYEQYF
TRBV11-2	TRBJ1-1	.	CASSLGSKAFF